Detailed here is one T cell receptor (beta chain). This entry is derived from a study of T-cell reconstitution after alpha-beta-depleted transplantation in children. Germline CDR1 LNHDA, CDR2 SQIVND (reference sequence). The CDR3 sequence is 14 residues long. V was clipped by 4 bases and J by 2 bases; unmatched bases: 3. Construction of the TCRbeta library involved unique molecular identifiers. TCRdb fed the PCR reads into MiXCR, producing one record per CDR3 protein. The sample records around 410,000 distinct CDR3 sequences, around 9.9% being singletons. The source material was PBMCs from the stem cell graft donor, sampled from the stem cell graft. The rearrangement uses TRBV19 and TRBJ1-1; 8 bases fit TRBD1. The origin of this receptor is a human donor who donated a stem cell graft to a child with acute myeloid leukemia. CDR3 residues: CASSTQGANTEAFF. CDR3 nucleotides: TGTGCCAGTAGTACCCAGGGGGCTAACACTGAAGCTTTCTTT.